Below, 16 T cell receptor delta chains from the same sample are listed, as sequenced in a study of γδ T cells in repeated Plasmodium falciparum infection. Flow sorting of PBMC yielded separate Vgamma9/Vdelta2+ and Vdelta2-negative gammadelta T cell populations for bulk repertoire analysis. TCRdb repeated clone calling on the multiplex PCR reads with CATT. Among 45,000 to 70,000 delta-chain clones listed, roughly 1.8% were seen once. Sequencing input: gamma-delta T cells from blood. The receptors derive from a pool of human donors (malaria-infected and uninfected, not separated).

This clone was counted only a few times. This sequence is one base from a far larger clone and is likely a read error. The identical CDR3 is also encoded by other nucleotide sequences in the sample. V gene TRDV1 combines with J gene TRDJ1, with TRDD3 matching over 8 bases. Matching the DNA to germline supplied the J gene, which TCRdb does not give. Germline-derived CDR1 and CDR2 are TSWWSYY and QGS. The CDR3 extends over 23 amino acids. This chain's CDR3 is CALGELTFLISPVSGDTADKLIF. In DNA form, the CDR3 reads TGTGCTCTTGGAGAACTCACCTTCTTAATTTCACCCGTCAGTGGGGATACAGCCGATAAACTCATCTTT.

For this clone: With only one base between it and a far larger clone, this is likely a read error. This CDR3 is also generated by other DNA sequences in the sample. CDR3 in DNA: TGCGCCTGTGACCCGGCCTTCGTACCATTTCATTGGGGGCTCACCGATAAACTCATCTTT. As protein: CACDPAFVPFHWGLTDKLIF. This chain links TRDV2 with TRDJ1; a possible D gene is TRDD3 (6 bases). Germline values: CDR1 GEAIGNYY, CDR2 EKD. This CDR3 has 20 residues.

This clone showed up many times. A far larger clone is a single base away, which makes a read error likely. The same CDR3 is also encoded by other DNA sequences in this sample. V and J are TRDV2 and TRDJ1, with TRDD3 matching 7 bases. The CDR3 runs to 17 residues. The germline V gene encodes CDR1 GEAIGNYY and CDR2 EKD. CDR3 protein: CACDNRLLGFNTDKLIF. In nucleotides, the CDR3 is TGTGCCTGCGACAACCGCCTACTGGGGTTTAACACCGATAAACTCATCTTT.

With regard to this clone: TCRdb's entry gives the protein of a much larger clone, which mismatches this DNA's translation at residue 13, likely from a read error; the protein reported here is translated from the DNA. V usage is TRDV1 and J usage is TRDJ1; 7 bases fit TRDD3. No J segment appears in TCRdb, so it was assigned here by matching the sequence to germline. The ends lost 2 bases at V and 3 bases at J; junction bases unmatched: 21. The germline gives CDR1 TSWWSYY, CDR2 QGS. The CDR3 has 20 amino acids. The CDR3 DNA sequence: TGTGCTCTTGGGGAATCGGTGATCTTTAGGGGGGGATGCAAAGCCGATAAACTCATCTTT. This codes for CALGESVIFRGGCKADKLIF.

This clone was found many times. The protein held in TCRdb is that of a much larger clone and does not match this DNA's translation at residue 20, likely because of a read error; the protein shown is translated from the DNA. V gene TRDV2 combines with J gene TRDJ1, with 12 bases lining up with TRDD3. The DNA end favors TRDJ2, so the J call may be wrong. This CDR3 spans 21 amino acids. The germline V gene encodes CDR1 GEAIGNYY and CDR2 EKD. This CDR3 is CACDTAWGTGGYYPYTDKLFF. The DNA of the CDR3 is TGTGCCTGTGACACCGCATGGGGTACTGGGGGATACTATCCGTACACCGATAAACTCTTCTTT.

As for this clone: TCRdb has a much larger clone's protein, which differs at residue 3 from the translation of this DNA, likely because of a read error; what is shown is the protein translated from the DNA. This chain links TRDV1 with TRDJ1; 13 bases align to TRDD3. Germline V gives CDR1 TSWWSYY, CDR2 QGS. This CDR3 is built from 21 residues. CDR3 amino acids: CAPGAPSYVSLLGDTADKLIF. Here the CDR3 DNA reads TGTGCTCCTGGGGCCCCTTCCTACGTATCCCTACTGGGGGATACGGCCGATAAACTCATCTTT.

There are a few counts of this clone. A far larger clone is one nucleotide away, so this likely arose from a read error. For the V gene the call is TRDV3; the J gene has no call; the DNA was not compared with TRDD3, the D call given in the table. The CDR3 runs 20 residues. Germline V gene sequence: CDR1 TVYSNPD, CDR2 GDNSRS (reference sequence). This CDR3 reads CASAFLRAGGYKTYTDKLIF. CDR3 sequence (DNA): TGTGCCTCCGCATTCCTCAGGGCTGGGGGATACAAAACGTACACCGATAAGCTCATCTTT.

This clone is deemed medium-sized. A much larger clone lies one base from this, so it may be a read error. This chain joins TRDV1 and TRDJ1; D uncertain. The CDR3 spans 13 residues. Germline V CDR1 and CDR2: TSWWSYY, QGS. This CDR3 reads CALGLRDTDKPIF. The CDR3 nucleotides are TGTGCTCTTGGGCTGCGGGACACCGATAAACCCATCTTT.

Of note for this clone: A far larger clone is only one base removed, so a read error is likely. The V gene is TRDV1, but the J gene lacks a call; the table assigns TRDD3, which was not confirmed against the DNA. From germline, CDR1 is TSWWSYY and CDR2 QGS. This CDR3 is 22 amino acids long. The CDR3: CALGELSYLIRTKGSYTDKLIF. CDR3 coding DNA: TGTGCTCTTGGGGAACTTTCCTACCTTATCCGTACGAAGGGGTCGTACACCGATAAACTCATCTTC.

On this clone: For this DNA, TCRdb reports the protein of a much larger clone, which diverges at residue 14, most likely from a read error; the protein presented here is translated directly from the DNA. V usage is TRDV2 and J usage is TRDJ1, with 12 nucleotides matching TRDD3. Germline values: CDR1 GEAIGNYY, CDR2 EKD. There are 17 residues in the CDR3. The CDR3 coding sequence is TGTGCCTGTGCAGGAACTGGGGGATACTTTGACACCGATAGACTCATCTTT. As protein: CACAGTGGYFDTDRLIF.

The table lists this clone with many counts. The protein given by TCRdb reflects a much larger clone and differs at residue 7 from this DNA's translation, likely from a read error; the protein shown is the DNA's translation. This rearrangement joins TRDV1 to TRDJ1; tentative D call: TRDD2 (5 bases). With 2 bases removed from V and 0 bases from J, the gap between germline ends came to 19 bases. This CDR3 is 18 amino acids long. Germline CDR1 TSWWSYY, CDR2 QGS. The CDR3 DNA sequence: TGTGCTCTTGGGGAATACGCCTACGTTTGGGTTTACACCGATAAACTCATCTTT. It codes for CALGEYAYVWVYTDKLIF.

This clone was observed a few times. The translation of this DNA and the TCRdb protein of a much larger clone differ at residue 13, probably owing to a read error; the protein shown here is translated from the DNA. This sequence joins TRDV1 and TRDJ1, with 7 positions matching TRDD3. The J gene was missing in TCRdb and was found by matching the end of the DNA to germline. J gave up 0 bases and V 1 base, and 35 bases lay outside the gene matches. Germline V gene sequence: CDR1 TSWWSYY, CDR2 QGS. This CDR3 region has 26 residues. The CDR3 loop reads CALGERTTFGWGVRNTQPWYTDKLIF. DNA for the CDR3: TGTGCTCTTGGGGAACGGACAACCTTCGGCTGGGGGGTACGCAACACACAACCCTGGTACACCGATAAACTCATCTTT.

For this clone: Only one base separates this from a far larger clonotype, so it likely reflects a read error. V and J are TRDV3 and TRDJ1, with TRDD3 matching over 9 bases. Assignment of the J gene here rests on matching the DNA to germline, because TCRdb gives none. CDR3 size: 13 residues. Germline V CDR1 and CDR2: TVYSNPD, GDNSRS (reference sequence). V shed 0 bases and J 8 bases; nucleotides not matched to a gene: 7. CDR3 sequence (DNA): TGTGCCTTTAGATTCCCCACTGGGGGAAAACTCATCTTT. Its protein product is CAFRFPTGGKLIF.

In its sample, this clone was seen a few times. The TCRdb protein, from a much larger clone, departs from this DNA's translation at residue 12, likely by read error; the protein shown derives from the DNA. The V gene is TRDV1, the J gene TRDJ1; TRDD3 matches at 8 bases. Here the J gene came from matching the DNA to germline, since TCRdb omits it. Looked up from germline, CDR1 is TSWWSYY and CDR2 is QGS. The length of the CDR3 is 17 residues. The trim removed 1 base at V and 3 bases at J, leaving 10 bases unmatched. The CDR3 protein is CALGEPTVGDDADKLIF. The CDR3 bases are TGTGCTCTTGGGGAACCTACGGTGGGGGATGACGCCGATAAACTCATCTTT.

Notes on this clone: The protein that TCRdb holds for this DNA derives from a much larger clone and differs from the translated DNA at residue 17, which likely indicates a read error; the protein shown here is translated from the DNA. The chain carries TRDV1 and TRDJ1; tentative D call: TRDD3 (6 bases). The J gene, missing from TCRdb, was assigned here through DNA to germline matching. Germline assignment: CDR1 TSWWSYY and CDR2 QGS. V was shortened by 0 bases and J by 7 bases, with 33 bases between the two germline ends. The CDR3 loop spans 21 amino acids. CDR3 amino acids: CALGELCGFPPGAKRRSKLIF. The CDR3 DNA follows: TGTGCTCTTGGGGAACTTTGCGGCTTCCCCCCTGGGGCAAAACGTCGGAGTAAACTCATCTTT.

This clone was recorded a few times. TCRdb lists the protein of a much larger clone for this DNA, which differs at residue 9, so this is likely a read error; the protein given here is translated from the DNA itself. This chain connects TRDV3 to TRDJ1, with 9 bases matching TRDD3. The J gene is not listed in TCRdb, so it was assigned here from a DNA match to germline. Germline trimming cut 4 bases from V and 9 bases from J; bases unmatched to any gene: 30. Per germline, CDR1 TVYSNPD and CDR2 GDNSRS (reference sequence). CDR3 length equals 19 residues. The chain's CDR3 is CASTNSRPLYWGTHKELIF. In DNA form, the CDR3 reads TGTGCCTCCACTAATTCCCGCCCTCTCTACTGGGGGACCCATAAAGAACTCATCTTT.